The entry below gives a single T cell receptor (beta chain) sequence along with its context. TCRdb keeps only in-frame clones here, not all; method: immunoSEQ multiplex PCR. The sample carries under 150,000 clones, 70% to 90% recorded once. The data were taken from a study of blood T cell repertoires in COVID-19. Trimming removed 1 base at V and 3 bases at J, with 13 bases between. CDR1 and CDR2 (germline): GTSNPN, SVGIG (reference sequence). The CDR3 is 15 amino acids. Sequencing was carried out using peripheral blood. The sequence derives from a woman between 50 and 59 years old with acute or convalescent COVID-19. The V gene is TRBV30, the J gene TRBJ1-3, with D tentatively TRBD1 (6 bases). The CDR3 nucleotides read TGTGCCTGGAGTGCCTCGGGACAAAATGGAAACACCATATATTTT. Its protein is CAWSASGQNGNTIYF.